This T cell receptor (beta chain) was identified in a study of shared clonotypes between healthy human individuals. Whole-study results and caveats: A handful of donors showed sharing of approximately 5% of naive CD4 clonotypes. Sequencing depth was a factor that was expected to affect clonotype sharing among donors.

Some clones are missing from TCRdb's copy, which holds only in-frame ones; the method was immunoSEQ multiplex PCR. This repertoire shows fewer than 1 million clones, around 96% found once; its top ten account for under 0.3%. The CDR3 spans 14 residues. V shed 6 bases and J shed 4 bases, with 15 bases lying between them. Germline-derived CDR1 and CDR2 are SQVTM and ANQGSEA. Points on this clone: Its specificity is unknown.

Naive-designated CD8 cells lacked CD45RO, were positively enriched for CCR7, and omitted terminally differentiated effector memory CD45RA+ cells. J is TRBJ2-2 and V is TRBV29-1; a weak D match, TRBD2 (6 bases). Material: naive CD8+ T cells sorted from blood. This TCR was sampled from a young man in good health. The CDR3 sequence is CSVVPRDFTGELFF. CDR3 DNA sequence: TGCAGCGTCGTACCCCGGGACTTCACCGGGGAGCTGTTTTTT.